This entry lists 28 T cell receptor beta chains sequenced from one sample in a study of persistence of HIV-infected CD4 T cells. This nonspecific control used anti-CD3/anti-CD28 bead stimulation of CD4+ T cells. Sorting selected CD4+ T cells upregulating both CD40 ligand and CD69. Their specific antigens are unknown. The libraries were made with immunoSEQ version 4 in survey mode. The method was immunoSEQ multiplex PCR; TCRdb's version includes in-frame clones alone and lacks a portion of them. The table includes about 47,000 clones, approximately 90% detected once. Sequenced here: CD4+ T cells sorted from PBMCs after approximately 19-hour stimulation, sampled from a patient who received antiretroviral therapy. These receptors were taken from an adult man with HIV who was CMV-seropositive.

The chain combines TRBV18 with TRBJ2-3, with TRBD2 as a possible D gene (7 bases). Germline CDR1 reads KGHSH; CDR2 reads LQKENI. The V end lost 6 bases, the J end lost 8 bases, and 24 bases lay between the germline ends. The CDR3 is made up of 16 amino acids. The CDR3 DNA sequence: TGTGCCAGCTCGGTTCTTGCGGGGGCCACCGTCGGTACGCAGTATTTT. Amino acid sequence: CASSVLAGATVGTQYF.

The chain is built from TRBV19 and TRBJ1-1; D is possibly TRBD1 (6 bases). The CDR3 spans 13 residues. The ends were cut back, 9 bases at V and 0 bases at J, with 11 bases in the middle. Germline V gene lookup returns CDR1 LNHDA and CDR2 SQIVND (reference sequence). The CDR3 DNA reads as TGTGCCAGCAGCAGGGACATGAACACTGAAGCTTTCTTT. Amino acid sequence: CASSRDMNTEAFF.

This chain uses TRBV7-3 with TRBJ1-6, with unresolved D. The germline V and J ends were trimmed by 5 bases and 6 bases, with 11 bases remaining between them. Germline-derived CDR1 and CDR2 are SGHTA and FQGTGA. The CDR3 consists of 14 residues. The CDR3 loop is CASSPTGSNSPLHF. Here the CDR3 DNA reads TGTGCCAGCAGCCCTACGGGTTCTAATTCACCCCTCCACTTT.

J is TRBJ2-2 and V is TRBV18, with a weak D call TRBD1 (5 bases). Trimming left V 6 bases short and J 3 bases short, with 14 bases between. The CDR3 covers 15 residues. CDR1 is KGHSH and CDR2 is LQKENI in the germline V gene. CDR3 sequence reads: CASSTDIMDTGELFF. CDR3 coding DNA: TGTGCCAGCTCGACGGACATTATGGACACCGGGGAGCTGTTTTTT.

V is TRBV7-2 and J is TRBJ2-4, with 10 bases lining up with TRBD2. V lost 4 bases to trimming and J lost 1 base; unmatched junction nucleotides: 10. The CDR3 totals 18 residues. Per the germline V gene, CDR1 is SGHTA and CDR2 is FQGNSA. DNA of the CDR3: TGTGCCAGCAGCTATGAATCCGGGACTAGCGTCGCCAAAAACATTCAGTACTTC. The encoded protein is CASSYESGTSVAKNIQYF.

This chain joins TRBV5-1 and TRBJ1-4; the D gene is possibly TRBD1 (6 bases). This CDR3 is 15 amino acids long. Germline CDR1 is SGHRS and CDR2 is YFSETQ. V shed 5 bases and J shed 4 bases, with 15 bases lying between them. The CDR3 bases are TGCGCCAGCAGTTTAGGGACACACAATAATGAAAAACTGTTTTTT. This encodes CASSLGTHNNEKLFF. Looking up the rest from reference TRBV5-1 and TRBJ1-4 gives the full variable domain: KAGVTQTPRYLIKTRGQQVTLSCSPISGHRSVSWYQQTPGQGLQFLFEYFSETQRNKGNFPGRFSGRQFSNSRSEMNVSTLELGDSALYLCASSLGTHNNEKLFFGSGTQLSVL.

The chain carries TRBV19 and TRBJ2-3; TRBD2 agrees at 11 bases. Germline V gene lookup returns CDR1 LNHDA and CDR2 SQIVND (reference sequence). V shed 4 bases and J 0 bases; nucleotides not matched to a gene: 9. CDR3 length equals 18 residues. The CDR3 loop is CASSTPPGLAESTDTQYF. CDR3 DNA sequence: TGTGCCAGTAGTACCCCTCCGGGACTAGCGGAGAGCACAGATACGCAGTATTTT.

The chain has TRBV7-8 and TRBJ2-1; 9 nucleotides agree with TRBD2. The CDR3 has 24 residues. With V trimmed by 5 bases and J by 0 bases, 29 bases remained unmatched. CDR1 is SGHVS, CDR2 FQNEAQ, per germline. CDR3: CASSPPWSGGSANRPTSSYNEQFF. The CDR3 DNA is TGTGCCAGCAGCCCACCCTGGAGCGGGGGGTCCGCCAACCGACCCACAAGCTCCTACAATGAGCAGTTCTTC.

This rearrangement joins TRBV11-2 to TRBJ1-2; D remains unclear. This CDR3 is built from 15 residues. Germline loops: CDR1 SGHAT, CDR2 FQNNGV. Trimming pared 4 bases from V and 0 bases from J, leaving 12 bases between. The CDR3 nucleotides are TGTGCCAGCAGCTCCCGGCGGCTAACTAACTATGGCTACACCTTC. As protein: CASSSRRLTNYGYTF.

The rearrangement links TRBV18 to TRBJ1-2; D is possibly TRBD1 (6 bases). This CDR3 is 14 amino acids long. CDR1 is KGHSH, CDR2 LQKENI, per germline. V dropped 6 bases and J dropped 4 bases, with 15 bases sitting between them. The CDR3 DNA sequence: TGTGCCAGCTCCCCGGGACAAGAAAGCTATGGCTACACCTTC. Protein product: CASSPGQESYGYTF. The full variable domain, in which reference TRBV18 and TRBJ1-2 provide the parts outside the CDR3, is NAGVMQNPRHLVRRRGQEARLRCSPMKGHSHVYWYRQLPEEGLKFMVYLQKENIIDESGMPKERFSAEFPKEGPSILRIQQVVRGDSAAYFCASSPGQESYGYTFGSGTRLTVV.

This clone has only one observation. V usage is TRBV3-1 (or the pseudogene TRBV3-2) and J usage is TRBJ1-2; D uncertain. Between the trimmed V and J ends, which lost 1 base and 4 bases, there was a span of 10 bases. The length of the CDR3 is 14 residues. CDR1 and CDR2 (germline): LGHDT, YNNKEL (reference sequence). This CDR3 is CASSQVLRSYGYTF. CDR3 DNA: TGTGCCAGCAGCCAAGTCCTAAGGAGCTATGGCTACACCTTC.

In its sample, this clone was seen once. This chain connects TRBV12-3 or TRBV12-4 to TRBJ1-2; no reliable D call. The CDR3 spans 13 residues. The V gene lost 6 bases and the J gene lost 8 bases, with 16 bases spanning the gap. DNA for the CDR3: TGTGCCAGCAGCCAGCCTCGGGTGGGCGGCTACACCTTC. Its translation is CASSQPRVGGYTF.

CDR3 in amino acids: CASSLAGGFSGANVLTF. In DNA form, the CDR3 reads TGCGCCAGCAGCTTGGCTGGGGGGTTCTCTGGGGCCAACGTCCTGACTTTC. The chain employs TRBV5-1 and TRBJ2-6; a weak D match, TRBD2 (6 bases). V was pared by 0 bases and J by 0 bases, with 10 bases between. CDR1 is SGHRS, CDR2 YFSETQ, per germline. The CDR3 is made up of 17 amino acids.

This rearrangement joins TRBV15 to TRBJ1-6; possible D gene TRBD1, 6 bases. CDR1 and CDR2 (germline): LNHNV, YYDKDF (reference sequence). The CDR3 runs 19 residues. The V end lost 1 base, the J end lost 5 bases, and 21 bases lay between the germline ends. CDR3 residues: CATSRVRGGGSPNNSPLHF. In DNA, the CDR3 is TGTGCCACCAGCAGAGTCAGGGGTGGCGGGAGCCCTAATAATTCACCCCTCCACTTT.

The rearrangement joins TRBV4-1 to TRBJ2-1, with 12 bases lining up with TRBD1. The junction had 11 bases not matched to a gene; V was cut back by 5 bases and J by 9 bases. The CDR3 is 16 amino acids. CDR1 is MGHRA and CDR2 is YSYEKL in the germline V gene. The CDR3 spells CASSSGQGAGSGEQFF. Here the CDR3 DNA reads TGCGCCAGCAGCTCGGGACAGGGGGCAGGTAGCGGTGAGCAGTTCTTC.

V is TRBV5-1 and J is TRBJ2-7, with 7 bases matching TRBD2. CDR3 length: 12 amino acids. Germline loops: CDR1 SGHRS, CDR2 YFSETQ. V dropped 6 bases and J dropped 1; count of bases not matched to a gene: 1. This CDR3 is CASTSGSYEQYF. CDR3 coding DNA: TGCGCCAGCACTAGCGGATCCTACGAGCAGTACTTC.

The V gene is TRBV6-6, the J gene TRBJ1-6, with D perhaps matching TRBD1 (6 bases). Between the trimmed V and J ends, which lost 6 bases and 9 bases, there was a span of 15 bases. CDR1 and CDR2 from the germline V gene are MNHNY and SVGAGI (reference sequence). This CDR3 has 14 residues. Here the CDR3 reads CASREGGAGSPLHF. CDR3 bases: TGTGCCAGCAGAGAGGGGGGCGCAGGTTCACCCCTCCACTTT.

V usage is TRBV24-1 and J usage is TRBJ2-1; D remains ambiguous. In germline, CDR1 is KGHDR, CDR2 SFDVKD. Trimming took 4 bases from V and 8 from J, leaving 8 bases between them. The CDR3 is made up of 12 amino acids. In DNA form, the CDR3 reads TGTGCCACCAGTGAGGCGCATCATGAGCAGTTCTTC. Translated, it gives CATSEAHHEQFF.

The V call is TRBV5-1, the J call TRBJ2-1, with D tentatively TRBD2 (6 bases). The germline V gene encodes CDR1 SGHRS and CDR2 YFSETQ. V was trimmed by 0 bases and J by 7 bases, leaving 11 bases between them. CDR3 length equals 14 residues. In DNA, the CDR3 is TGCGCCAGCAGCTTGGGCGGGGACCTAAATGAGCAGTTCTTC. Translating gives CASSLGGDLNEQFF. The full variable domain, in which reference TRBV5-1 and TRBJ2-1 provide the parts outside the CDR3, is KAGVTQTPRYLIKTRGQQVTLSCSPISGHRSVSWYQQTPGQGLQFLFEYFSETQRNKGNFPGRFSGRQFSNSRSEMNVSTLELGDSALYLCASSLGGDLNEQFFGPGTRLTVL.

The genes are TRBV29-1 and TRBJ2-1; no definite D call. Germline V gene data show CDR1 as SQVTM and CDR2 as ANQGSEA. This CDR3 is built from 11 residues. Trimming took 1 base from V and 4 from J, leaving 2 bases between them. CDR3 sequence (DNA): TGCAGCGTTGAAGGGTACAATGAGCAGTTCTTC. Translation: CSVEGYNEQFF.

V usage is TRBV9 and J usage is TRBJ2-7; 7 nucleotides align to TRBD1. The trim removed 3 bases at V and 2 bases at J, leaving 5 bases unmatched. This CDR3 region has 14 residues. Germline values: CDR1 SGDLS, CDR2 YYNGEE. CDR3 sequence: CASSETGLAYEQYF. The DNA for the CDR3 is TGTGCCAGCAGCGAGACAGGGTTAGCCTACGAGCAGTACTTC.

The chain links TRBV18 to TRBJ1-6; a weak D match, TRBD1 (6 bases). The CDR3 runs 16 residues. Trimming pared 2 bases from V and 0 bases from J, leaving 8 bases between. Germline-derived CDR1 and CDR2 are KGHSH and LQKENI. The CDR3 coding sequence is TGTGCCAGCTCACCAACAGGGAGCTCCTATAATTCACCCCTCCACTTT. Translation gives CASSPTGSSYNSPLHF. The variable domain in full, completed from reference TRBV18 and TRBJ1-6, reads NAGVMQNPRHLVRRRGQEARLRCSPMKGHSHVYWYRQLPEEGLKFMVYLQKENIIDESGMPKERFSAEFPKEGPSILRIQQVVRGDSAAYFCASSPTGSSYNSPLHFGNGTRLTVT.

The chain links TRBV7-3 to TRBJ2-1, with 7 bases that match TRBD1. This CDR3 contains 13 residues. The germline gives CDR1 SGHTA, CDR2 FQGTGA. The J segment lost 8 bases and the V segment lost 2 bases, leaving 3 bases of the junction unmatched. CDR3: CASSLRQGDEQFF. CDR3 sequence (DNA): TGTGCCAGCAGCTTACGACAGGGCGATGAGCAGTTCTTC.

J is TRBJ1-1 and V is TRBV23-1; D is perhaps TRBD1 (6 bases). TRBV23-1 is placed among ORFs of uncertain function. The CDR3 runs to 16 residues. V was clipped by 1 base and J by 3 bases, with 15 bases between them. CDR3 region: CASSQFGGHGDTEAFF. The CDR3 nucleotides are TGCGCCAGCAGTCAATTCGGGGGCCATGGAGACACTGAAGCTTTCTTT.

The V and J genes are TRBV6-1 and TRBJ2-2, with 9 bases identical to TRBD1. Looked up from germline, CDR1 is MNHNS and CDR2 is SASEGT. The CDR3 has 15 amino acids. Trimming removed 1 base from V and 5 bases from J; junction bases left unmatched: 2. This CDR3 is CASSEGQGGTGELFF. The DNA for the CDR3 is TGTGCCAGCAGTGAAGGACAGGGGGGTACCGGGGAGCTGTTTTTT.

This chain links TRBV5-4 with TRBJ1-1; D unresolved. The CDR3 runs 13 residues. Germline lookup yields CDR1 SGHNT and CDR2 YYREEE (reference sequence). Between the trimmed V and J ends, which lost 4 bases and 3 bases, there was a span of 10 bases. CDR3 in amino acids: CASSRNIDTEAFF. CDR3 DNA: TGTGCCAGCAGCCGTAACATTGACACTGAAGCTTTCTTT.

A word on this clone: Additional DNA sequences in this sample encode the identical CDR3. This chain uses TRBV18 with TRBJ1-3; the D is unclear. The germline gives CDR1 KGHSH, CDR2 LQKENI. The germline V and J ends were trimmed by 0 bases and 7 bases, with 7 bases remaining between them. The CDR3 has 13 amino acids. CDR3 sequence: CASSPPGGNTIYF. The CDR3 DNA reads TGTGCCAGCTCACCACCTGGCGGGAACACCATATATTTT.

The chain employs TRBV6-5 and TRBJ1-4; D uncertain. V gave up 2 bases and J gave up 0 bases, with 10 bases separating them. This CDR3 is 16 amino acids long. Germline V gives CDR1 MNHEY, CDR2 SVGAGI. CDR3 nucleotide sequence: TGTGCCAGCAGTTACGGCAGCCTTACAACTAATGAAAAACTGTTTTTT. Its translation: CASSYGSLTTNEKLFF.